These T cell receptor beta chains were read from a single sample in a study of cytomegalovirus exposure and HLA in healthy donors. Clones were sequenced by immunoSEQ multiplex PCR, and TCRdb holds only the in-frame ones, with some missing. Seen here are tens of thousands of clones, roughly 69% observed once, and the top ten hold about 2.9%. The material sequenced was PBMCs. These receptors all stem from a man aged 50 to 59 in good health and CMV-seronegative. Each CDR3 is given with its conserved first and last residue. The order of the fields is clone size, V gene, D gene, J gene, CDR3 DNA, CDR3 protein. A D gene is named only where the DNA matches it firmly. Size values are once, few and many counts, or a class for expanded clones, and some rows have none.

NA	TRBV2	NA	TRBJ2-5	TGTGCCAGCGGTAGTACCGGGTCGCAAGAGACCCAGTACTTC	CASGSTGSQETQYF
NA	TRBV5-6	NA	TRBJ1-6	TGTGCCAGCACCCTGCGGGGGGAGGTTTATGCACCCCTCCACTTT	CASTLRGEVYAPLHF
NA	TRBV11-2	NA	TRBJ2-7	TGTGCCAGCAGCTCCACCAGGGGTTTACCCGAGCAGTACTTC	CASSSTRGLPEQYF
medium-sized	TRBV4-1	TRBD1	TRBJ2-7	TGCGCCAGCAGCCAAGTCGGGACAGGGCCCTACGAGCAGTACTTC	CASSQVGTGPYEQYF
NA	TRBV11-1	TRBD2	TRBJ2-1	TGTGCCAGCAGCTTAAACAGCGGGGGGGCGTACAATGAGCAGTTCTTC	CASSLNSGGAYNEQFF
NA	TRBV5-1	TRBD2	TRBJ2-3	TGCGCCAGCAGCTTGGGGGGGACTAGCGGGAGCACAGATACGCAGTATTTT	CASSLGGTSGSTDTQYF
NA	TRBV7-2	TRBD1	TRBJ2-3	TGTGCCAGCAGCTTATCGACAGGGAAAGATACGCAGTATTTT	CASSLSTGKDTQYF
NA	TRBV2	TRBD1	TRBJ2-7	TGTGCCCTCAGCCGGGACAGGGCAGACGAGCAGTACTTC	CALSRDRADEQYF
NA	TRBV6-5	NA	TRBJ2-4	TGTGCCAGCAGGGCTGGGAGCGATAACATTCAGTACTTC	CASRAGSDNIQYF
NA	TRBV29-1	TRBD1	TRBJ1-4	TGCAGCGTCCTAATTACCGGGACAGGGGGTGAAAAACTGTTTTTT	CSVLITGTGGEKLFF
few	TRBV5-3	NA	TRBJ2-7	TGTGCCAGAAGCTTGGTGGGGGGGCCGGACGAGCAGTACTTC	CARSLVGGPDEQYF
few	TRBV5-6	TRBD1	TRBJ1-1	TGTGCCAGCAGCTCGGGACAGGGCTACACTGAAGCTTTCTTT	CASSSGQGYTEAFF